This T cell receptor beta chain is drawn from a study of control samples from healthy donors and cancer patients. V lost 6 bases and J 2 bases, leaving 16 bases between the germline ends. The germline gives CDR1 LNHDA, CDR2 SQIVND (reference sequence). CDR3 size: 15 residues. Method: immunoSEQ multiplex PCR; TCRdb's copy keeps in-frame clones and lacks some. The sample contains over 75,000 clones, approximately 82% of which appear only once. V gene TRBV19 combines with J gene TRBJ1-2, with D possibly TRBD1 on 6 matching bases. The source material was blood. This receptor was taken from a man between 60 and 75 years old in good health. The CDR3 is CASRQRATGNYGYTF. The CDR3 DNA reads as TGTGCCAGTAGACAAAGGGCCACAGGGAACTATGGCTACACCTTC.